The clone carrying this TCR beta chain was recorded at least ten times. Its cognate antigen is unknown. RNA transcripts served as template for amplifying TCR beta CDR3 sequences. HTBI primers served in a first-round RT-PCR, which a second-round multiplex PCR followed. From the multiplex PCR reads, TCRdb called clonotypes with MiXCR, one entry per CDR3 protein. The data show 500,000 to 700,000 distinct CDR3 sequences, less than 45% seen once. This sample is part of a study of Graves' ophthalmopathy and Graves' hyperthyroidism. The study, taken as a whole, reports: Most thyroid clonotypes with frequency above 0.001 were detected in blood too. The model's prediction of ophthalmopathy progression had around 70% sensitivity and roughly 77% specificity.

Material: peripheral blood or thyroid tissue (not recorded which). The TCR originated in an adult man with Graves' hyperthyroidism.

CDR3 in amino acids: CASLGGELFF. The DNA for the CDR3 is TGTGCCAGCCTCGGGGGGGAGCTGTTTTTT. The gene calls are TRBV6-1 and TRBJ2-2, with unresolved D. The CDR3 is made up of 10 amino acids. Germline V lookup: CDR1 MNHNS, CDR2 SASEGT. Between the trimmed V and J ends, which lost 8 bases and 8 bases, there was a span of 6 bases.